One T cell receptor (beta chain) is described in this entry. Its antigen is currently unknown. The data originate from a study of T-cell memory formation after mild COVID-19. General study points: Memory from before infection featured some responding clones, which suggests cross-reactive memory joined. Most CD4+ clones that shrank were in CM and EM, while CD8+ ones turned up in EMRA.

It was 5'RACE with constant-segment primers that produced the TCR alpha and TCR beta cDNA libraries, which carried sample barcodes and UMIs. TCRdb itself ran the 5' RACE reads through MiXCR, one entry per CDR3 protein. The sample consists of hundreds of thousands of distinct CDR3 sequences, around 27% of them appearing once. Trimming took off 0 bases at V and 0 bases at J, with 5 bases between the two ends. The CDR3 length is 14 residues. The germline CDR1 and CDR2 sequences are MGHRA and YSYEKL. The origin of this receptor is an adult woman who had mild COVID-19 (a few samples of this study predate the infection). Cell type and time point are not known. The chain carries TRBV4-1 and TRBJ1-1; no reliable D call. The material sequenced was PBMCs or a T cell subset sorted from them (not recorded which). CDR3 amino acids: CASSQETVNTEAFF. CDR3 sequence (DNA): TGCGCCAGCAGCCAAGAAACCGTGAACACTGAAGCTTTCTTT.